This T cell receptor beta chain comes out of a study of Siglec-9 on CD8 T cells in melanoma. Measured with immunoSEQ multiplex PCR; TCRdb has only the in-frame clones, and not every one. The sample lists about 36,000 clones; about 80% were seen once. This CDR3 spans 13 amino acids. V was trimmed by 5 bases and J by 6 bases, leaving 13 bases between them. Germline CDR1 SGHDN, CDR2 FVKESK. Sequencing was carried out using Siglec-9- CD8+ T cells sorted from blood. The chain carries TRBV14 and TRBJ1-1; a possible D gene is TRBD1 (6 bases). This sequence was found in a human donor in good health. CDR3: CASSALTGSEAFF. As DNA, the CDR3 is TGTGCCAGCAGCGCATTGACAGGCTCTGAAGCTTTCTTT.